Given below is one TCR beta chain in context. Its antigen is undetermined. This sample was taken from a study of CXCR4 blockade with PD-1 therapy in pancreatic cancer. Germline CDR1 MDHEN, CDR2 SYDVKM. V shed 2 bases and J shed 9 bases, with 10 bases lying between them. The CDR3 loop spans 12 amino acids. Study-wide results and caveats: Intratumoral clonality (mean around 0.13) exceeded healthy blood (about 0.045) but did not track survival.

Clones were read by immunoSEQ multiplex PCR, and TCRdb kept only the in-frame ones, dropping some. This table has over 15,000 clones, about 72% appearing once. The TCR originated in a human donor with pancreatic ductal adenocarcinoma. The V call is TRBV28, the J call TRBJ1-2; D is unclear. Sequencing used tumor tissue. The chain's CDR3 is CASSLGELSYTF. The DNA of the CDR3 is TGTGCCAGCAGTTTAGGGGAGTTGAGCTACACCTTC.